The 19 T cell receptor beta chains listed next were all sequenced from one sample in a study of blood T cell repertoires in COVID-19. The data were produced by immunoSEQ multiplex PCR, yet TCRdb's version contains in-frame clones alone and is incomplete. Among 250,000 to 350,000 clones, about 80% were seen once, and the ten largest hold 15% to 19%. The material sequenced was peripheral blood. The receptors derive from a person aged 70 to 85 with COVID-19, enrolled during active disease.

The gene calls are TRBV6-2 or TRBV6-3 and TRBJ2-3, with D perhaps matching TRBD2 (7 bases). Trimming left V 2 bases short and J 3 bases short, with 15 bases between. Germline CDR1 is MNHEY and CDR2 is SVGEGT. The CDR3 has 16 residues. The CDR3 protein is CASSYLGGGLTDTQYF. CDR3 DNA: TGTGCCAGCAGTTACCTGGGGGGGGGCCTGACAGATACGCAGTATTTT.

CDR3 in amino acids: CASSRDSTNEKLFF. As DNA, the CDR3 is TGCGCCAGCAGCAGGGACAGCACTAATGAAAAACTGTTTTTT. The rearrangement links TRBV5-1 to TRBJ1-4; 7 bases map to TRBD1. Germline-derived CDR1 and CDR2 are SGHRS and YFSETQ. The CDR3 is made up of 14 amino acids. Trimming removed 4 bases from V and 2 bases from J; junction bases left unmatched: 2.

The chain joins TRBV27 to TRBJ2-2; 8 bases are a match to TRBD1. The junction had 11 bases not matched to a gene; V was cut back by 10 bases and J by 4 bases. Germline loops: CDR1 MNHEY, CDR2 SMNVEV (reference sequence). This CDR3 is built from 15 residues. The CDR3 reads CATTRGQGGTGELFF. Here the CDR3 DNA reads TGTGCCACAACCAGGGGGCAGGGCGGCACCGGGGAGCTGTTTTTT.

In DNA form, the CDR3 reads TGTGCCAGCAGCGCAGGGGGTAACTATGGCTACACCTTC. Translating it yields CASSAGGNYGYTF. The rearrangement links TRBV6-5 to TRBJ1-2; 7 bases are a match to TRBD1. The V segment lost 6 bases and the J segment 1 base; nucleotides outside the gene matches: 2. From germline, CDR1 is MNHEY and CDR2 SVGAGI. The CDR3 has 13 amino acids.

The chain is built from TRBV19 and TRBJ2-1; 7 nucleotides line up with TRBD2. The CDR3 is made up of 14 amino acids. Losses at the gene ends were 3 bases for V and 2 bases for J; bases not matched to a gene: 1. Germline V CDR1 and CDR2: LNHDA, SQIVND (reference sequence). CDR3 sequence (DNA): TGTGCCAGTAGTATTGGGGGGGCCTACAATGAGCAGTTCTTC. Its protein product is CASSIGGAYNEQFF.

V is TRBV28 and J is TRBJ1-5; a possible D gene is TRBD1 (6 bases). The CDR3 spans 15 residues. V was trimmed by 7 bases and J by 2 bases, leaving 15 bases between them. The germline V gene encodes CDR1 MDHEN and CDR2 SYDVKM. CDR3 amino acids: CASTAFRGGNQPQHF. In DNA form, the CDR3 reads TGTGCCAGCACAGCATTCAGGGGCGGCAATCAGCCCCAGCATTTT.

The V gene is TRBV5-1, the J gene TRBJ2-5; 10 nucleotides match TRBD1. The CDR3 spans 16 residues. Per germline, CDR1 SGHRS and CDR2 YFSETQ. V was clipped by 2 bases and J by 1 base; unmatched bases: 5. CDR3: CASSLTGTGAQETQYF. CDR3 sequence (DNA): TGCGCCAGCAGCTTAACCGGGACAGGGGCCCAAGAGACCCAGTACTTC.

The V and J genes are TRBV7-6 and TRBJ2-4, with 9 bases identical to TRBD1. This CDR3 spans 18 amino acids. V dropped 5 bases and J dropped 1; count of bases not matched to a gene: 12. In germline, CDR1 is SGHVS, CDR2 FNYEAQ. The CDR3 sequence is CASSIGQGLGRAKNIQYF. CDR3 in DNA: TGTGCCAGCAGCATAGGACAGGGGCTGGGGAGGGCCAAAAACATTCAGTACTTC.

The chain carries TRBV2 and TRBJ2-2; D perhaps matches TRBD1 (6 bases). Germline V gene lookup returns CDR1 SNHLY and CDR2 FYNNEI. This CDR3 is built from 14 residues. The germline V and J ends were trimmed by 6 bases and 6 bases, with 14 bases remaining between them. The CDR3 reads CASRHRVFAGELFF. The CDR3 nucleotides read TGTGCCAGCAGACACAGGGTGTTCGCCGGGGAGCTGTTTTTT.

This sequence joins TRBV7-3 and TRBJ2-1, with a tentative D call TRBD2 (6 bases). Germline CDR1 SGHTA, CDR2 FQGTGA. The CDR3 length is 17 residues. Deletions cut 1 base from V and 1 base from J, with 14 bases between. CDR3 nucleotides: TGTGCCAGCAGCTTAAATGGGGGGTCGCTTTCCTACAATGAGCAGTTCTTC. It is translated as CASSLNGGSLSYNEQFF.

CDR3 protein: CASSGDRSTDTQYF. The CDR3 DNA is TGCGCCAGCAGCGGGGACAGAAGCACAGATACGCAGTATTTT. This chain uses TRBV5-1 with TRBJ2-3; TRBD1 matches at 7 bases. With 4 bases clipped from V and 0 bases from J, the junction kept 2 bases outside the gene matches. Germline CDR1 is SGHRS and CDR2 is YFSETQ. The CDR3 is made up of 14 amino acids.

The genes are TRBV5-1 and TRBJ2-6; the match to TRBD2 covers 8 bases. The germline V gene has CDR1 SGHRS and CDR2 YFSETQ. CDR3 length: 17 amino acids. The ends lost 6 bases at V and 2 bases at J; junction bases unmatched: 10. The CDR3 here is CASNPGGGMTGANVLTF. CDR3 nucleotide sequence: TGCGCCAGCAACCCCGGCGGGGGGATGACTGGGGCCAACGTCCTGACTTTC.

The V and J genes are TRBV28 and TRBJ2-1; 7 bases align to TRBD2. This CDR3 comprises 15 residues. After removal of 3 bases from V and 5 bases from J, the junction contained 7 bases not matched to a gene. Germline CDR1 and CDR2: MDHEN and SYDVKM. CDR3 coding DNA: TGTGCCAGCAGTTTTTTTGCTAGCGGAGACAATGAGCAGTTCTTC. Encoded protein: CASSFFASGDNEQFF.

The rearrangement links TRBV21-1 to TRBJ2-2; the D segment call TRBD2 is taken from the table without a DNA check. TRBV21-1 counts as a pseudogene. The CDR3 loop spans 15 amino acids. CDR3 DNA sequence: TGTGCCAGCAGCAAGGGACTAGCGAACACCGGGGAGCTGTTTTTT. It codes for CASSKGLANTGELFF.

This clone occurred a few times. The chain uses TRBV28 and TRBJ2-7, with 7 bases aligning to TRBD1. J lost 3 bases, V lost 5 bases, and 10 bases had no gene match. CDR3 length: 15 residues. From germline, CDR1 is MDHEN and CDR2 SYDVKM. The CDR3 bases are TGTGCCAGCAGTGGTCAGACAGGGTTCATCTACGAGCAGTACTTC. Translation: CASSGQTGFIYEQYF.

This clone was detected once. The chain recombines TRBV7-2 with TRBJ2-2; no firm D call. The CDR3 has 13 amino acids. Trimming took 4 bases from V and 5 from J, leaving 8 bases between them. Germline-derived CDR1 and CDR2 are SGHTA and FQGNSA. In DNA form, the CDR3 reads TGTGCCAGCAGCTCGACTGGTACCGGGGAGCTGTTTTTT. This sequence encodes CASSSTGTGELFF.

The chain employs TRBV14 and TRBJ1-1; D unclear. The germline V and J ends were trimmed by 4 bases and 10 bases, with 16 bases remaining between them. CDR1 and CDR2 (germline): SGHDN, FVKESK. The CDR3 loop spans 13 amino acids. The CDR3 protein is CASSPSSRVGAFF. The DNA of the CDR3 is TGTGCCAGCAGCCCCTCCTCGAGGGTTGGAGCTTTCTTT. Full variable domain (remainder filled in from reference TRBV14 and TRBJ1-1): EAGVTQFPSHSVIEKGQTVTLRCDPISGHDNLYWYRRVMGKEIKFLLHFVKESKQDESGMPNNRFLAERTGGTYSTLKVQPAELEDSGVYFCASSPSSRVGAFFGQGTRLTVV.

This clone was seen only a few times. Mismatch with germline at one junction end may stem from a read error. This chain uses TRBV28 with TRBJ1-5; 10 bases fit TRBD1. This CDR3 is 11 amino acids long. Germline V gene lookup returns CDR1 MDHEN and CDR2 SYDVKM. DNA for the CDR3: TGTGCCAGCAGCTGGACAGGGGGGATGGATTTT. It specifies CASSWTGGMDF.

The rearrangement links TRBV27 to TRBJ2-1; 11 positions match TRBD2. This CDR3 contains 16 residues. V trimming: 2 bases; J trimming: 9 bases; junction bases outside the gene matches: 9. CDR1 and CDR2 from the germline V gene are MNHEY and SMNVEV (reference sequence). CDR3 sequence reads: CASSLVGSGLAVEQFF. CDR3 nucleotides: TGTGCCAGCAGTTTAGTTGGCTCGGGACTAGCGGTTGAGCAGTTCTTC.